The rows below give T cell receptor beta chains drawn from one sample of a study of T-cell reconstitution after alpha-beta-depleted transplantation in children. One entry per CDR3 protein results from TCRdb running MiXCR on the PCR reads. The sample has about 200,000 distinct CDR3 sequences; approximately 7% are singletons. Material: PBMCs, obtained before TCRalphabeta/CD19-depleted stem cell transplant. The source of these receptors is a boy aged 2 to 10 with acute lymphoblastic leukemia, due to receive a stem cell transplant. Both conserved end residues are part of each CDR3. Each record gives: J gene, D gene, clone size, V gene, CDR3 protein, CDR3 DNA. A D gene is named only where the DNA matches it firmly. Clone size is not always given. Where it is, it says once, few, many or a class for expanded clones.

TRBJ2-7 TRBD2 - TRBV20-1 CSPARGLAGGPYEQYF TGCAGTCCCGCAAGAGGGCTAGCGGGAGGGCCCTACGAGCAGTACTTC
TRBJ2-3 - many TRBV4-3 CASSQVVNTDTQYF TGCGCCAGCAGCCAAGTCGTGAACACAGATACGCAGTATTTT
TRBJ2-5 - many TRBV28 CASNPLRVVGQETQYF TGTGCCAGCAACCCGCTCCGGGTCGTCGGCCAAGAGACCCAGTACTTC
TRBJ1-2 TRBD1 few TRBV9 CASSVGQGADYGYTF TGTGCCAGCAGCGTGGGACAGGGGGCAGACTATGGCTACACCTTC
TRBJ2-3 - - TRBV2 CASSDFGGSDTQYF TGTGCCAGCAGTGATTTTGGAGGTTCAGATACGCAGTATTTT
TRBJ2-1 TRBD1 many TRBV29-1 CSVQQGVSYNEQFF TGCAGCGTGCAACAGGGGGTCTCCTACAATGAGCAGTTCTTC
TRBJ2-5 - many TRBV2 CASRDPGEWETQYF TGTGCCAGCAGAGATCCAGGGGAGTGGGAGACCCAGTACTTC
TRBJ2-1 TRBD1 many TRBV4-2 CASTRATGGIAGMYNEQFF TGTGCCAGCACCCGGGCGACAGGGGGCATAGCGGGAATGTACAATGAGCAGTTCTTC
TRBJ1-1 - few TRBV7-8 CASSLGTQIPEAFF TGTGCCAGCAGCTTAGGGACCCAAATCCCTGAAGCTTTCTTT
TRBJ2-1 - many TRBV24-1 CATSDIQDFYNEQFF TGTGCCACCAGTGATATCCAGGACTTTTACAATGAGCAGTTCTTC
TRBJ2-1 - many TRBV7-9 CASSLDAVEQFF TGTGCCAGCAGCTTAGACGCGGTGGAGCAGTTCTTC
TRBJ1-3 TRBD1 few TRBV20-1 CSGQPGQGGGNTIYF TGCAGTGGGCAGCCCGGACAGGGAGGAGGAAACACCATATATTTT
TRBJ2-1 - - TRBV24-1 CATATYNSGGQHEQFF TGTGCCACCGCCACCTACAATAGCGGAGGCCAGCATGAGCAGTTCTTC
TRBJ2-5 TRBD2 many TRBV3-1 CASSQDPSGLQETQYF TGTGCCAGCAGCCAAGATCCTAGCGGCCTACAAGAGACCCAGTACTTC
TRBJ2-5 - few TRBV7-3 CASSSISGETQYF TGTGCCAGCAGCTCCATTAGCGGAGAGACCCAGTACTTC
TRBJ1-4 TRBD1 many TRBV11-2 CASSTPTGGNEKLFF TGTGCCAGCAGCACCCCGACAGGGGGTAATGAAAAACTGTTTTTT
TRBJ1-2 - many TRBV29-1 CSVAGLYGYTF TGCAGCGTTGCAGGGCTCTATGGCTACACCTTC
TRBJ2-5 - many TRBV7-2 CASSSPFVVRETQYF TGTGCCAGCAGCTCCCCCTTCGTAGTGAGAGAGACCCAGTACTTC
TRBJ1-1 - few TRBV6-6 CASSTTGPAFF TGTGCCAGCAGTACAACAGGGCCAGCTTTCTTT
TRBJ2-2 - many TRBV12-3/TRBV12-4 CASKLAVARELFF TGTGCCAGCAAGTTAGCAGTGGCCAGGGAGCTGTTTTTT
TRBJ2-5 TRBD1 few TRBV5-4 CASSSRDSQETQYF TGTGCCAGCAGCAGCCGGGACAGCCAAGAGACCCAGTACTTC
TRBJ2-1 TRBD2 many TRBV6-1 CASTKPGLAGGRFNEQFF TGTGCCAGCACCAAACCGGGACTAGCGGGGGGACGATTCAATGAGCAGTTCTTC
TRBJ1-5 - many TRBV7-8 CASSPDRRGQPQHF TGTGCCAGCAGCCCGGACAGAAGAGGACAGCCCCAGCATTTT
TRBJ1-2 - many TRBV4-3 CASSHSDKEYTF TGCGCCAGCAGCCACTCCGACAAGGAATACACCTTC
TRBJ1-6 - - TRBV28 CASSPSTYNSPLHF TGTGCCAGCAGTCCCTCGACCTATAATTCACCCCTCCACTTT
TRBJ1-1 TRBD1 many TRBV4-3 CASSREQGYTEAFF TGCGCCAGCAGCCGAGAACAGGGGTACACTGAAGCTTTCTTT
TRBJ2-7 - - TRBV28 CASSSRRSSYEQYF TGTGCCAGCAGTTCTCGCCGGAGCTCCTACGAGCAGTACTTC
TRBJ2-4 - few TRBV20-1 CSADDSLAKNIQYF TGCAGTGCCGATGACAGCCTAGCCAAAAACATTCAGTACTTC
TRBJ2-5 TRBD2 many TRBV20-1 CSARLLSGGLRETQYF TGCAGTGCTAGACTACTAAGCGGGGGGTTAAGAGAGACCCAGTACTTC
TRBJ1-5 - few TRBV20-1 CSASGSGMVQPQHF TGCAGTGCTAGTGGGTCAGGGATGGTCCAGCCCCAGCATTTT
TRBJ2-5 - few TRBV20-1 CSVIRQVGGETQYF TGCAGTGTTATTAGACAGGTGGGGGGGGAGACCCAGTACTTC
TRBJ2-7 TRBD1 many TRBV28 CASSFEDRELYEQYF TGTGCCAGCAGTTTTGAGGACAGGGAACTCTACGAGCAGTACTTC
TRBJ1-2 - many TRBV3-1 CASSHWDRGRGSGYTF TGTGCCAGCAGCCATTGGGATCGGGGCAGGGGAAGTGGCTACACCTTC
TRBJ1-1 - - TRBV18 CASSPNQDTEAFF TGTGCCAGCTCACCAAATCAGGACACTGAAGCTTTCTTT
TRBJ1-5 - few TRBV18 CASSPRPRALTGSNQPQHF TGTGCCAGCTCACCACGTCCCAGGGCATTAACCGGTAGCAATCAGCCCCAGCATTTT
TRBJ2-1 - many TRBV5-1 CASSLEPGEVYEQFF TGCGCCAGCAGCTTGGAGCCAGGGGAGGTATATGAGCAGTTCTTC
TRBJ2-7 - many TRBV6-2/TRBV6-3 CASSYSGDPYEQYF TGTGCCAGCAGTTACTCTGGTGACCCCTACGAGCAGTACTTC
TRBJ1-1 - - TRBV12-3/TRBV12-4 CARGPGRGWTEAFF TGTGCCAGGGGCCCGGGGCGGGGGTGGACTGAAGCTTTCTTT
TRBJ2-1 - many TRBV27 CASSSSVGRYEQFF TGTGCCAGCAGCTCATCCGTTGGTAGGTATGAGCAGTTCTTC
TRBJ1-2 - many TRBV28 CASSLYQAPYGYTF TGTGCCAGCAGTTTATATCAGGCTCCGTATGGCTACACCTTC
TRBJ2-2 TRBD2 - TRBV12-3/TRBV12-4 CASSVAGAGGELFF TGTGCCAGCAGTGTAGCGGGGGCGGGCGGGGAGCTGTTTTTT
TRBJ1-5 - many TRBV2 CASSEGREGQPQHF TGTGCCAGCAGTGAGGGCAGGGAAGGTCAGCCCCAGCATTTT
TRBJ2-7 - many TRBV6-2/TRBV6-3 CAGGRGGSYEQYF TGTGCCGGCGGCAGGGGAGGCTCCTACGAGCAGTACTTC
TRBJ1-2 TRBD1 few TRBV12-3/TRBV12-4 CASTPDRVGSNYGYTF TGTGCCAGCACCCCGGACAGGGTCGGAAGCAACTATGGCTACACCTTC
TRBJ1-1 - few TRBV20-1 CSARHTGRDEAFF TGCAGTGCTAGGCACACGGGACGGGATGAAGCTTTCTTT
TRBJ2-6 - many TRBV29-1 CSVVGGSGANVLTF TGCAGCGTTGTTGGGGGCTCTGGGGCCAACGTCCTGACTTTC
TRBJ2-7 - - TRBV10-2 CASSMTVKGHEQYF TGCGCCAGCAGTATGACTGTCAAGGGCCACGAGCAGTACTTC
TRBJ1-5 - many TRBV19 CASSMEYQPQHF TGTGCCAGTAGTATGGAGTATCAGCCCCAGCATTTT
TRBJ1-1 - many TRBV5-1 CASSSGRQNTEAFF TGCGCCAGCAGTAGTGGTCGTCAAAACACTGAAGCTTTCTTT
TRBJ2-1 - many TRBV4-2 CASSQGLDRNEQFF TGTGCCAGCAGCCAAGGTCTAGACCGCAATGAGCAGTTCTTC
TRBJ2-3 TRBD2 few TRBV7-9 CASSSRSGGHTDTQYF TGTGCCAGCAGCTCTCGGAGCGGGGGCCACACAGATACGCAGTATTTT
TRBJ2-1 - many TRBV6-1 CASSPQGSYNEQFF TGTGCCAGCAGCCCCCAGGGGTCCTACAATGAGCAGTTCTTC